Listed below are T cell receptor beta chains from one sample, sequenced in a study of blood T cell repertoires in COVID-19. TCRdb's copy holds only in-frame clones and misses some; the assay was immunoSEQ multiplex PCR. Among tens of thousands of clones listed, about 90% were seen once. Sequenced material: peripheral blood. These receptors all come from a human donor in a cohort sampled during active COVID-19. Both conserved end residues are part of each CDR3.

v_call	j_call	cdr3_aa
TRBV11-2	TRBJ2-1	CASSGLQGGGHEQFF
TRBV7-9	TRBJ1-3	CASSLGAGRYGNTIYF
TRBV5-1	TRBJ1-1	CASSTGLTHRGNTEAFF
TRBV9	TRBJ2-6	CASSDGRETKGSPGANVLTF
TRBV7-9	TRBJ2-5	CASSLMRGETQYF
TRBV7-2	TRBJ2-1	CASSHLAEYKDEQFF
TRBV28	TRBJ2-7	CASSLMAGSYEQYF
TRBV4-1	TRBJ2-4	CASSQDGVRADIQYF
TRBV27	TRBJ1-4	CASSENREKLFF
TRBV11-2	TRBJ2-7	CASSLTEGASYEQYF
TRBV7-2	TRBJ2-7	CASSLLAGFRYEQYF
TRBV5-6	TRBJ1-5	CASSFSGNQPQHF
TRBV11-2	TRBJ1-6	CASSLVRGRSSYNSPLHF
TRBV19	TRBJ1-2	CASSIPRTGNYGYTF
TRBV5-6	TRBJ1-2	CASSLTGYGYTF
TRBV19	TRBJ1-2	CASSIDTVYGYTF
TRBV5-6	TRBJ2-2	CASRGGTGELFF
TRBV5-1	TRBJ2-7	CASSPDGLLVAMVGDEQYF
TRBV6-2/TRBV6-3	TRBJ2-7	CASSYSDSSYEQYF